Shown below are 14 T cell receptor beta chains from a single sample sequenced in a study of cytomegalovirus exposure and HLA in healthy donors. Use of 60 Vbeta and 13 Jbeta primers characterized the PCR. Clones were read by immunoSEQ multiplex PCR, and TCRdb kept only the in-frame ones, dropping some. The repertoire consists of 90,000 to 130,000 clones, with over 60% occurring once and the leading ten covering about 2.9%. The sequenced sample consisted of PBMCs. These receptors came from a woman in her sixties or seventies in good health and CMV-seropositive.

The rearrangement links TRBV6-6 to TRBJ2-5; D perhaps matches TRBD2 (6 bases). This CDR3 has 15 residues. The germline CDR1 and CDR2 sequences are MNHNY and SVGAGI (reference sequence). V gave up 2 bases and J gave up 4 bases, with 14 bases separating them. Here the CDR3 reads CASSYGGTSGETQYF. The CDR3 DNA is TGTGCCAGCAGTTACGGCGGGACCTCCGGAGAGACCCAGTACTTC.

This chain connects TRBV18 to TRBJ2-5; D unclear. Germline CDR1 and CDR2: KGHSH and LQKENI. Deletions cut 2 bases from V and 5 bases from J, with 6 bases between. CDR3 length equals 12 residues. CDR3 in amino acids: CASSPSSETQYF. In DNA, the CDR3 is TGTGCCAGCTCACCATCCTCGGAGACCCAGTACTTC.

The gene calls are TRBV6-1 and TRBJ2-7, with 10 bases fitting TRBD1. The CDR3 is 14 residues long. Per the germline V gene, CDR1 is MNHNS and CDR2 is SASEGT. V was pared by 6 bases and J by 3 bases, with 5 bases of the junction left unmatched. CDR3 nucleotides: TGTGCCAGCAGCCTACGGGACAGGGGCTACGAGCAGTACTTC. Protein: CASSLRDRGYEQYF.

The genes are TRBV2 and TRBJ2-3, with 7 nucleotides matching TRBD2. J gave up 0 bases and V 7 bases, and 1 base lay outside the gene matches. The CDR3 contains 13 residues. Per the germline V gene, CDR1 is SNHLY and CDR2 is FYNNEI. The DNA of the CDR3 is TGTGCCAGCACGACTAGCAGCACAGATACGCAGTATTTT. Encoded protein: CASTTSSTDTQYF. Together with reference TRBV2 and TRBJ2-3, the CDR3 gives the full variable domain: EPEVTQTPSHQVTQMGQEVILRCVPISNHLYFYWYRQILGQKVEFLVSFYNNEISEKSEIFDDQFSVERPDGSNFTLKIRSTKLEDSAMYFCASTTSSTDTQYFGPGTRLTVL.

The chain links TRBV4-2 to TRBJ2-2; D may be TRBD2 (6 bases). CDR3 length: 16 residues. V was shortened by 2 bases and J by 4 bases, with 14 bases between the two germline ends. Germline V gives CDR1 LGHNA, CDR2 YNFKEQ. The CDR3 nucleotides are TGTGCCAGCAGCCAACTTTCGGGACTTAGCACCGGGGAGCTGTTTTTT. Its translation is CASSQLSGLSTGELFF.

The rearrangement joins TRBV15 to TRBJ1-1, with unresolved D. Germline CDR1 reads LNHNV; CDR2 reads YYDKDF (reference sequence). V lost 5 bases and J 1 base, leaving 8 bases between the germline ends. CDR3 size: 13 residues. CDR3 in DNA: TGTGCCACCAGCGAACAGCCGAACACTGAAGCTTTCTTT. Amino acid sequence: CATSEQPNTEAFF.

CDR3 DNA sequence: TGTGCCAGCAGGCTACTAGCGAAGAAAACGCAGTATTTT. Translation gives CASRLLAKKTQYF. This rearrangement joins TRBV11-2 to TRBJ2-3; 7 bases are shared with TRBD2. The CDR3 is 13 amino acids. After removal of 6 bases from V and 9 bases from J, the junction contained 9 bases not matched to a gene. CDR1 and CDR2 (germline): SGHAT, FQNNGV.

V is TRBV29-1 and J is TRBJ2-7, with 7 bases lining up with TRBD1. Germline CDR1 reads SQVTM; CDR2 reads ANQGSEA. The CDR3 covers 13 residues. The V gene end was trimmed by 7 bases and the J gene end by 3 bases; junction bases not matched to a gene: 9. The DNA for the CDR3 is TGCAGCGCTAGACAGGGATCTATCTACGAGCAGTACTTC. It translates to CSARQGSIYEQYF.

J is TRBJ1-2 and V is TRBV4-1; possible D gene TRBD1, 5 bases. The ends were cut back, 1 base at V and 3 bases at J, with 6 bases in the middle. There are 13 residues in the CDR3. CDR1 is MGHRA, CDR2 YSYEKL, per germline. The CDR3 region has the DNA TGCGCCAGCAGCCAAGGACAGCACTATGGCTACACCTTC. Its protein is CASSQGQHYGYTF.

The rearrangement joins TRBV7-2 to TRBJ1-2; D ambiguous. This CDR3 spans 13 amino acids. CDR1 and CDR2 from the germline V gene are SGHTA and FQGNSA. V was clipped by 3 bases and J by 4 bases, with 9 bases between them. CDR3 amino acids: CASSFDTSYGYTF. The CDR3 nucleotides read TGTGCCAGCAGCTTCGACACGAGCTATGGCTACACCTTC.

This clone was seen a few times. J is TRBJ2-3 and V is TRBV19, with 9 bases identical to TRBD1. This CDR3 has 16 amino acids. In germline, CDR1 is LNHDA, CDR2 SQIVND (reference sequence). J lost 7 bases, V lost 6 bases, and 14 bases had no gene match. This CDR3 reads CASSLDRGPGRHTQYF. DNA for the CDR3: TGTGCCAGTAGCCTGGACAGGGGCCCTGGGAGGCATACGCAGTATTTT.

The chain uses TRBV27 and TRBJ2-3; 12 nucleotides line up with TRBD2. Germline-derived CDR1 and CDR2 are MNHEY and SMNVEV (reference sequence). The length of the CDR3 is 17 residues. With V trimmed by 0 bases and J by 5 bases, 6 bases remained unmatched. This chain's CDR3 is CASSLSWGLAGRDTQYF. CDR3 sequence (DNA): TGTGCCAGCAGTTTATCGTGGGGACTAGCGGGTCGAGATACGCAGTATTTT.

This clone came up a few times. The rearrangement uses TRBV27 and TRBJ2-7, with 8 bases that match TRBD1. Trimming cost V 2 bases and J 6 bases; bases outside gene matches: 3. The CDR3 is made up of 13 amino acids. The germline CDR1 and CDR2 sequences are MNHEY and SMNVEV (reference sequence). The CDR3 spells CASSLGTGLEQYF. CDR3 DNA: TGTGCCAGCAGTTTAGGGACAGGACTCGAGCAGTACTTC.

The gene calls are TRBV28 and TRBJ1-4; weak D call: TRBD1 (6 bases). The CDR3 sequence is 14 residues long. Germline values: CDR1 MDHEN, CDR2 SYDVKM. V was shortened by 6 bases and J by 3 bases, with 11 bases between the two germline ends. The CDR3, as DNA: TGTGCCAGCAGGTCAGGGGATTCTAATGAAAAACTGTTTTTT. Translated: CASRSGDSNEKLFF.